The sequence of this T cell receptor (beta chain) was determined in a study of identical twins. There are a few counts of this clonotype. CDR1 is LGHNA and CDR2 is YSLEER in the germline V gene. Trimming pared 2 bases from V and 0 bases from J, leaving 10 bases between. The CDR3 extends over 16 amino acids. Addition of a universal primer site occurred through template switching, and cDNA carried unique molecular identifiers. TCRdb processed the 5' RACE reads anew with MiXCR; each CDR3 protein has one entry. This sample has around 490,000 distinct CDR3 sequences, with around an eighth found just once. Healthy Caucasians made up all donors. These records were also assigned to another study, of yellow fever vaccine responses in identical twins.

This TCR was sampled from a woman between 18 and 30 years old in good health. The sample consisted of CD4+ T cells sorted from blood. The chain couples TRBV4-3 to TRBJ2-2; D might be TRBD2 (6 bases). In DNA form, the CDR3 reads TGCGCCAGCAGCCAATTCGCGGGGCCGAACACCGGGGAGCTGTTTTTT. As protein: CASSQFAGPNTGELFF.